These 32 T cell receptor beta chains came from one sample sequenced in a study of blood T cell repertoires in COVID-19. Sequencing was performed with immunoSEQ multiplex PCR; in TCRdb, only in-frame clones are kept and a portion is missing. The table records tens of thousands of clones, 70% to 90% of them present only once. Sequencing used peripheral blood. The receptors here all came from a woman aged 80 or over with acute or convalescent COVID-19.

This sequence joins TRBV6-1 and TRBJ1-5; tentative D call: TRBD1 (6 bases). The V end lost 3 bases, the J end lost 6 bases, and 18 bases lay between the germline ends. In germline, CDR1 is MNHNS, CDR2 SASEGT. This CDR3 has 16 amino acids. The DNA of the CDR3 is TGTGCCAGCAGTGATGTGCCAAGGGGGAAAGGTCAGCCCCAGCATTTT. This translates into CASSDVPRGKGQPQHF.

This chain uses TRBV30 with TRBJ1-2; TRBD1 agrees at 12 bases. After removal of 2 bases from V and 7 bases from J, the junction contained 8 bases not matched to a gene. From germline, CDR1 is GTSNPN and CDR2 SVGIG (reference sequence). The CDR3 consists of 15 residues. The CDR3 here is CAWSTGTGGESGYTF. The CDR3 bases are TGTGCCTGGAGTACAGGGACAGGGGGCGAGTCTGGCTACACCTTC.

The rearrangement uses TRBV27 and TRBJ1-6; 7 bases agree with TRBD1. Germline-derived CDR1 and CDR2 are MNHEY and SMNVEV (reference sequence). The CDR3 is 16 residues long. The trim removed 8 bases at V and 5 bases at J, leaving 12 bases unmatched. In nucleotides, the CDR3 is TGTGCCAGCGGACTACTTGGGACAGCACATAATTCACCCCTCCACTTT. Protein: CASGLLGTAHNSPLHF.

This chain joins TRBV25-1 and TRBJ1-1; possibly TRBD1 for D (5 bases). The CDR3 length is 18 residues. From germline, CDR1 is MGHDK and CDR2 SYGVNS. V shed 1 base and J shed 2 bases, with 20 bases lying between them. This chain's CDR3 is CASSESWGVGLGNTEAFF. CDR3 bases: TGTGCCAGCAGTGAATCGTGGGGGGTAGGACTGGGAAACACTGAAGCTTTCTTT.

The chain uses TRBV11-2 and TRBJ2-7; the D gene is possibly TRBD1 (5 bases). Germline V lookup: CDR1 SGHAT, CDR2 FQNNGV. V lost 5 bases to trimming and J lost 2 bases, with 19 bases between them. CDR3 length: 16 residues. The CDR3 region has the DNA TGTGCCAGCAGCACCACCGCAAGGGGATATCCCTACGAGCAGTACTTC. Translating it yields CASSTTARGYPYEQYF.

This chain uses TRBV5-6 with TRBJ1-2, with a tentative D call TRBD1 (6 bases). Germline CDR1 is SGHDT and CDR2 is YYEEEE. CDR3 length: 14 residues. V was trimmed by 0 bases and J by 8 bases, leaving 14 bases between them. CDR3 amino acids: CASSLGGNRAGYTF. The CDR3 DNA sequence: TGTGCCAGCAGCTTGGGGGGGAACAGGGCCGGCTACACCTTC.

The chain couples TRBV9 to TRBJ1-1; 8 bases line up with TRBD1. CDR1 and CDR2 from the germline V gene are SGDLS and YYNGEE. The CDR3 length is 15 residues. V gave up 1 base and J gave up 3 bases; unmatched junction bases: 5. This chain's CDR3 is CASSVSMTGDTEAFF. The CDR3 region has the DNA TGTGCCAGCAGCGTATCAATGACAGGGGACACTGAAGCTTTCTTT.

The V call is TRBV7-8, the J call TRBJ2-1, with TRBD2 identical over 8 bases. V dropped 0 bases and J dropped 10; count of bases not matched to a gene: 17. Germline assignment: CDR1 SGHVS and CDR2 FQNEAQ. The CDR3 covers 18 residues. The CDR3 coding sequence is TGTGCCAGCAGCTTAGCGCTCACCGGTCGGGGGGGGCTCGGGGAGCAGTTCTTC. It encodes CASSLALTGRGGLGEQFF.

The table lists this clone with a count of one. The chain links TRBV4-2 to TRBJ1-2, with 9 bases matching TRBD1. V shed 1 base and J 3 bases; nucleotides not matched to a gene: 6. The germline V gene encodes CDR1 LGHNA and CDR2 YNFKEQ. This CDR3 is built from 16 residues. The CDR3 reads CASSQASGTGYYGYTF. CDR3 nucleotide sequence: TGTGCCAGCAGCCAAGCCTCCGGGACAGGGTACTATGGCTACACCTTC.

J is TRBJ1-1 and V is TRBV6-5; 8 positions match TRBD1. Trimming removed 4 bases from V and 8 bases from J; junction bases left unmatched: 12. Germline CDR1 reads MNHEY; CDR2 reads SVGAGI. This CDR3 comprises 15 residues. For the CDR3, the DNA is TGTGCCAGCAGTTCGTCAGGGGGCCGGTTTAGGGAAGCTTTCTTT. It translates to CASSSSGGRFREAFF.

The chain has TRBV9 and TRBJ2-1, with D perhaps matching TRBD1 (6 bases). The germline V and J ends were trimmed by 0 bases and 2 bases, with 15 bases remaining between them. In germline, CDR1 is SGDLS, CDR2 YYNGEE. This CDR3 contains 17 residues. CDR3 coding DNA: TGTGCCAGCAGCGTAGCGGGGACACCAAGGGCCTACAATGAGCAGTTCTTC. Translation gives CASSVAGTPRAYNEQFF.

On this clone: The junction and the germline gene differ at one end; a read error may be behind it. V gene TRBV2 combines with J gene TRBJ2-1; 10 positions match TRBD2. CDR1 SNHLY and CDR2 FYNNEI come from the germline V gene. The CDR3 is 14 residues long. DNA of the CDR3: TGTGCCAGCAGTAAAGCGGGGGGGCGCAATGAGCAGTTCTTC. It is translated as CASSKAGGRNEQFF.

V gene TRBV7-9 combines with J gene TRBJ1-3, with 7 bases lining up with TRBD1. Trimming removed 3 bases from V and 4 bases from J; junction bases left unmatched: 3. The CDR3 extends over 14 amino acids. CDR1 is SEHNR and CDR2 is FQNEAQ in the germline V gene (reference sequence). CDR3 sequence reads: CASSFDRDGNTIYF. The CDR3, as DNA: TGTGCCAGCAGCTTTGACAGGGACGGAAACACCATATATTTT.

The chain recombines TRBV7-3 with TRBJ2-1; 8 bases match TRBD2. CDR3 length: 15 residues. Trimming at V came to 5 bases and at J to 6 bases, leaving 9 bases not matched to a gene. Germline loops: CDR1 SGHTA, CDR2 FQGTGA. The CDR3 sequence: CASSTSGGPSNEQFF. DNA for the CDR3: TGTGCCAGCAGCACCTCGGGGGGGCCGAGCAATGAGCAGTTCTTC.

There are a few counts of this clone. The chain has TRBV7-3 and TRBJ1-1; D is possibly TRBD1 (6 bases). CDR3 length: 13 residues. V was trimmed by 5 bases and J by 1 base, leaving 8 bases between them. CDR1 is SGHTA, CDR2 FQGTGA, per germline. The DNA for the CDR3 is TGTGCCAGCAGCGAGGGACAGAACACTGAAGCTTTCTTT. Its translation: CASSEGQNTEAFF.

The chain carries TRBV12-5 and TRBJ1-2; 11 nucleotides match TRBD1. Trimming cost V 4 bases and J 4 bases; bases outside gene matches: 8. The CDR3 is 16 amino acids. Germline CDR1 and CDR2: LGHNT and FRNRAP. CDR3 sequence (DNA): TGTGCTAGTGGTTCCGGACAGGGGGCAGGTGGCTATGGCTACACCTTC. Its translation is CASGSGQGAGGYGYTF. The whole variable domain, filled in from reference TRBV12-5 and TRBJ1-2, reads DARVTQTPRHKVTEMGQEVTMRCQPILGHNTVFWYRQTMMQGLELLAYFRNRAPLDDSGMPKDRFSAEMPDATLATLKIQPSEPRDSAVYFCASGSGQGAGGYGYTFGSGTRLTVV.

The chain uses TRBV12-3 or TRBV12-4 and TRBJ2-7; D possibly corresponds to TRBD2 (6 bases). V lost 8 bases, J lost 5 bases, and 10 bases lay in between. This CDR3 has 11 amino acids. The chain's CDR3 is CASGGFDEQYF. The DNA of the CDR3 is TGTGCCAGCGGGGGGTTCGACGAGCAGTACTTC.

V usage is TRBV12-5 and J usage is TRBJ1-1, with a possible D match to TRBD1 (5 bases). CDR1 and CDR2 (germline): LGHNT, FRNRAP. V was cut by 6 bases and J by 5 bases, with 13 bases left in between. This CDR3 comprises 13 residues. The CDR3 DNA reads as TGTGCTAGTGGCTATACGGGGGGGACTGAAGCTTTCTTT. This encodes CASGYTGGTEAFF. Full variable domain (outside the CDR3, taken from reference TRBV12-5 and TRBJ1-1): DARVTQTPRHKVTEMGQEVTMRCQPILGHNTVFWYRQTMMQGLELLAYFRNRAPLDDSGMPKDRFSAEMPDATLATLKIQPSEPRDSAVYFCASGYTGGTEAFFGQGTRLTVV.

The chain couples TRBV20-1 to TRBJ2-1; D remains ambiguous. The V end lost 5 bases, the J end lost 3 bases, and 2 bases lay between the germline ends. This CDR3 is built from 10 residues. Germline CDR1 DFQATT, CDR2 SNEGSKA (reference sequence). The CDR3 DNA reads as TGCAGTGCTTACTACAATGAGCAGTTCTTC. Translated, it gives CSAYYNEQFF.

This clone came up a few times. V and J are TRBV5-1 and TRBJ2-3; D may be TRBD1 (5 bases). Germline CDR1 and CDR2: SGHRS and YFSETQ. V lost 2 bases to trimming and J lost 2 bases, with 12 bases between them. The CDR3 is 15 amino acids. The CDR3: CASSFGVTVTDTQYF. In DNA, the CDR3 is TGCGCCAGCAGCTTCGGTGTGACAGTCACAGATACGCAGTATTTT.

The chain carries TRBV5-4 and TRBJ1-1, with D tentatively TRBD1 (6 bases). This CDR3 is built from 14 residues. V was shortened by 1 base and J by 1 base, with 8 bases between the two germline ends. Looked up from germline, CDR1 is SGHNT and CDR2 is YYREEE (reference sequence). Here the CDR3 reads CASSLTGRNTEAFF. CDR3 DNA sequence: TGTGCCAGCAGCTTGACAGGGCGGAACACTGAAGCTTTCTTT.

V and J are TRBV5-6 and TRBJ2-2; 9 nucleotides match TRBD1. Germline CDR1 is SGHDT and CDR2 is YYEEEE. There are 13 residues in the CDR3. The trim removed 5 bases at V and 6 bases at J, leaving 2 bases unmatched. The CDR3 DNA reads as TGTGCCAGCAGAGGACAGGGGCCCGGGGAGCTGTTTTTT. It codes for CASRGQGPGELFF.

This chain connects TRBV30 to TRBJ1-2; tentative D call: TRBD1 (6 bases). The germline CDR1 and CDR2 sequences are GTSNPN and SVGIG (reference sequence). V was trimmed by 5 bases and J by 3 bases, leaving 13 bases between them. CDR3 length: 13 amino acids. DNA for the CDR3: TGTGCCTGGGGGGGCAGGCAGGACTATGGCTACACCTTC. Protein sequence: CAWGGRQDYGYTF.

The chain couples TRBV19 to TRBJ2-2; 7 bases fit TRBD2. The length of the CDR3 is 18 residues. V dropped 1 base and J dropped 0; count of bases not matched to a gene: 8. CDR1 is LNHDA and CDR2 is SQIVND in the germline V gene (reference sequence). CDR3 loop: CASSIAPLGGANTGELFF. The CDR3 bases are TGTGCCAGTAGTATAGCCCCCTTGGGAGGGGCGAACACCGGGGAGCTGTTTTTT.

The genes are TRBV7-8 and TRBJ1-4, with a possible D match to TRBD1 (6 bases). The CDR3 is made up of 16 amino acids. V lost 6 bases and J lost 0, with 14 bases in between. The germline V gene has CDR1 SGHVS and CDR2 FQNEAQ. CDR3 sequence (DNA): TGTGCCAGCAGGGGGGCGGCTAAAGCAACTAATGAAAAACTGTTTTTT. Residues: CASRGAAKATNEKLFF.

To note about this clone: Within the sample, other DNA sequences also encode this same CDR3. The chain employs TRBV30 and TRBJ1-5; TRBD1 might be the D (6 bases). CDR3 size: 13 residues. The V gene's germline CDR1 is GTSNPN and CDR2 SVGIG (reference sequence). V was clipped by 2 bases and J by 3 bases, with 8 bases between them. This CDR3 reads CAWSRDINQPQHF. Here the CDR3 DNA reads TGTGCCTGGAGTCGGGACATCAATCAGCCCCAGCATTTT.

This CDR3 reads CASSFIVDYGYTF. CDR3 nucleotide sequence: TGTGCCAGCAGCTTTATCGTCGACTATGGCTACACCTTC. V gene TRBV5-5 combines with J gene TRBJ1-2; D unresolved. V lost 2 bases and J 3 bases, leaving 8 bases between the germline ends. The CDR3 sequence is 13 residues long. Germline CDR1 and CDR2: SGHKS and YYEKEE (reference sequence).

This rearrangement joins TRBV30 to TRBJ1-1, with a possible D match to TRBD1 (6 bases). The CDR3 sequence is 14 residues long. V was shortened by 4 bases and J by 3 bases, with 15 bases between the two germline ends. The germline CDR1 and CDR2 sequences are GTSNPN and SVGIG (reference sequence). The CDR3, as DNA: TGTGCCTGGACCCGACAGGCAGGGCACACTGAAGCTTTCTTT. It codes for CAWTRQAGHTEAFF.

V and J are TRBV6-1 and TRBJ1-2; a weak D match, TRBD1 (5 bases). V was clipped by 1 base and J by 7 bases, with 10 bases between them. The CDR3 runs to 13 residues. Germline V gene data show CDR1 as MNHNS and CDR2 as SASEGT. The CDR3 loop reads CASSEEGWVGYTF. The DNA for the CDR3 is TGTGCCAGCAGTGAAGAGGGGTGGGTTGGCTACACCTTC.

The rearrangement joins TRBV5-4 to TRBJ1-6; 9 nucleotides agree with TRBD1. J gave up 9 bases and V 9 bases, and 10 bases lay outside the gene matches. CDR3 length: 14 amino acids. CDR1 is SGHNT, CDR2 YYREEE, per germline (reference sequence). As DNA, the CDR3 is TGTGCCACCCTGATACAGGGGGCAGGTTCACCCCTCCACTTT. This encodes CATLIQGAGSPLHF.

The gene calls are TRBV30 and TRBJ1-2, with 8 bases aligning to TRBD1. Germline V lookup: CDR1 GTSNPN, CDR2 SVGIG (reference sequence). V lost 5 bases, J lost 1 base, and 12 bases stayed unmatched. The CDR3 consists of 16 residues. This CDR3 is CAWDRGRGRGNYGYTF. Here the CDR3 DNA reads TGTGCCTGGGACAGGGGACGAGGTCGGGGTAACTATGGCTACACCTTC.

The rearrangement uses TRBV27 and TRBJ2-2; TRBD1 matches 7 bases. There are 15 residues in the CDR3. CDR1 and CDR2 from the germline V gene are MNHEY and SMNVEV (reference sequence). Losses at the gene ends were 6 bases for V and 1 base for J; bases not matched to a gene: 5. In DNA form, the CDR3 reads TGTGCCAGCAGACCTAGACAGGGGAACACCGGGGAGCTGTTTTTT. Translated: CASRPRQGNTGELFF.